The 17 T cell receptor beta chains below come from one sample, sequenced in a study of shared clonotypes between healthy human individuals. Produced via immunoSEQ multiplex PCR; TCRdb's table is partial and in-frame only. The sample has over 2,000,000 clones; 93% are singletons. Naive CD8 cells were CD45RO-negative, positively selected for CCR7, excluding terminally differentiated effector memory CD45RA+ cells. The sequencing input was naive CD8+ T cells from PBMCs. The receptors were sampled from a man between 18 and 29 years old in good health. Some clones in this sample may be carry-over from other donors' samples.

This clone was recorded once. The rearrangement links TRBV7-9 to TRBJ2-1; D assignment may be TRBD1 or TRBD2 (5 bases each). The CDR3 runs to 14 residues. The V end was cut by 4 bases, the J end by 4 bases, with 11 bases between. CDR1 and CDR2 (germline): SEHNR, FQNEAQ (reference sequence). Here the CDR3 DNA reads TGTGCCAGCAGCTCCCGGGACCGATACAATGAGCAGTTCTTC. Translating it yields CASSSRDRYNEQFF.

The V call is TRBV28, the J call TRBJ2-7, with D perhaps matching TRBD1 (5 bases). The V gene's germline CDR1 is MDHEN and CDR2 SYDVKM. This CDR3 spans 15 amino acids. V shed 2 bases and J shed 4 bases, with 15 bases lying between them. In nucleotides, the CDR3 is TGTGCCAGCAGTTTAGGGGCCACCGCTTCTTACGAGCAGTACTTC. This gives the protein CASSLGATASYEQYF.

This clone was recorded only once. This chain joins TRBV28 and TRBJ2-7; a possible D gene is TRBD2 (5 bases). Germline CDR1 and CDR2: MDHEN and SYDVKM. The V and J ends lost 3 bases and 4 bases respectively, with 16 bases between them. The CDR3 runs 15 residues. The CDR3 loop reads CASSFLGASTYEQYF. CDR3 nucleotide sequence: TGTGCCAGCAGTTTTCTGGGAGCCTCCACGTACGAGCAGTACTTC.

This chain joins TRBV27 and TRBJ2-5; tentatively, D is TRBD1 or TRBD2 (5 bases each). Trimming removed 7 bases from V and 5 bases from J, with 17 bases in between. This CDR3 comprises 14 residues. The V gene's germline CDR1 is MNHEY and CDR2 SMNVEV (reference sequence). CDR3 sequence (DNA): TGTGCCAGCAAAAAGACTAATGCAGGGGAGACCCAGTACTTC. Encoded protein: CASKKTNAGETQYF.

This chain links TRBV18 with TRBJ2-1; no clear D. V was clipped by 6 bases and J by 0 bases, with 9 bases between them. Germline assignment: CDR1 KGHSH and CDR2 LQKENI. The CDR3 totals 14 residues. The CDR3 coding sequence is TGTGCCAGCTCTCCCGGGTACTCCTACAATGAGCAGTTCTTC. It specifies CASSPGYSYNEQFF.

This clone was seen more than once but under ten times. The gene calls are TRBV6-5 and TRBJ2-7; the match to TRBD1 covers 8 bases. Germline CDR1 is MNHEY and CDR2 is SVGAGI. The J segment lost 2 bases and the V segment lost 2 bases, leaving 5 bases of the junction unmatched. The CDR3 has 15 amino acids. The DNA of the CDR3 is TGTGCCAGCAGTTACAAGGGACAGGAGCCCTACGAGCAGTACTTC. Residues: CASSYKGQEPYEQYF.

J is TRBJ1-5 and V is TRBV19; D gene uncertain. The CDR3 has 16 amino acids. V was clipped by 3 bases and J by 0 bases, with 12 bases between them. CDR1 LNHDA and CDR2 SQIVND come from the germline V gene (reference sequence). CDR3: CASSIAHLYSNQPQHF. The CDR3 coding sequence is TGTGCCAGTAGTATCGCCCACCTGTATAGCAATCAGCCCCAGCATTTT. Filled out from reference TRBV19 and TRBJ1-5, the complete variable domain reads DGGITQSPKYLFRKEGQNVTLSCEQNLNHDAMYWYRQDPGQGLRLIYYSQIVNDFQKGDIAEGYSVSREKKESFPLTVTSAQKNPTAFYLCASSIAHLYSNQPQHFGDGTRLSIL.

The genes are TRBV11-2 and TRBJ2-7, with D possibly being TRBD1 (6 bases). Looked up from germline, CDR1 is SGHAT and CDR2 is FQNNGV. V was cut by 6 bases and J by 7 bases, with 16 bases left in between. The length of the CDR3 is 13 residues. In DNA form, the CDR3 reads TGTGCCAGCAGTTATACAGGGAATTTGGAGCAGTACTTC. This encodes CASSYTGNLEQYF.

The chain combines TRBV7-3 with TRBJ1-5; D gene unclear. V was pared by 6 bases and J by 2 bases, with 11 bases between. Germline CDR1 SGHTA, CDR2 FQGTGA. The CDR3 is 14 amino acids. The CDR3 protein is CASSRGGGNQPQHF. The DNA for the CDR3 is TGTGCCAGCAGTCGCGGTGGGGGCAATCAGCCCCAGCATTTT.

This sequence joins TRBV2 and TRBJ2-7, with TRBD2 as a possible D gene (5 bases). Germline CDR1 is SNHLY and CDR2 is FYNNEI. V lost 4 bases, J lost 0 bases, and 13 bases lay in between. This CDR3 spans 15 amino acids. The CDR3 sequence is CASSGGPGSSYEQYF. In DNA form, the CDR3 reads TGTGCCAGCAGTGGAGGCCCGGGAAGCTCCTACGAGCAGTACTTC.

V usage is TRBV29-1 and J usage is TRBJ2-3; the match to TRBD2 covers 8 bases. This CDR3 spans 15 amino acids. In germline, CDR1 is SQVTM, CDR2 ANQGSEA. Trimming removed 3 bases from V and 4 bases from J; junction bases left unmatched: 9. CDR3 coding DNA: TGCAGCGTTGATAATTGGAGCGGGAGTTCAGATACGCAGTATTTT. Translated, it gives CSVDNWSGSSDTQYF.

This clone was found once. This chain uses TRBV4-1 with TRBJ2-3; D is ambiguous. Germline CDR1 is MGHRA and CDR2 is YSYEKL. This CDR3 contains 12 residues. V lost 6 bases and J 0 bases, leaving 4 bases between the germline ends. The CDR3 nucleotides read TGCGCCAGCAGGGGCAGCACAGATACGCAGTATTTT. This encodes CASRGSTDTQYF.

The CDR3 here is CASSTWTGRGDGYTF. For the CDR3, the DNA is TGTGCCAGTAGTACCTGGACAGGCCGGGGCGATGGCTACACCTTC. The V call is TRBV19, the J call TRBJ1-2; TRBD1 matches at 7 bases. The CDR3 has 15 residues. Per germline, CDR1 LNHDA and CDR2 SQIVND (reference sequence). The junction had 11 bases not matched to a gene; V was cut back by 4 bases and J by 6 bases.

The chain employs TRBV28 and TRBJ1-2; a possible D gene is TRBD1 (5 bases). From germline, CDR1 is MDHEN and CDR2 SYDVKM. Trimming removed 8 bases at V and 4 bases at J, with 17 bases between. This CDR3 has 14 amino acids. The CDR3 coding sequence is TGTGCCAGCTCCCCACTGGGGCAGGTCTATGGCTACACCTTC. Residues: CASSPLGQVYGYTF.

This clone appeared a few times. The chain carries TRBV19 and TRBJ2-7, with a weak D call TRBD2 (7 bases). Germline loops: CDR1 LNHDA, CDR2 SQIVND (reference sequence). This CDR3 is built from 13 residues. Trimming took off 3 bases at V and 6 bases at J, with 12 bases between the two ends. Here the CDR3 DNA reads TGTGCCAGTAGTATGGGGGGGCGCATCGAGCAGTACTTC. Amino acid sequence: CASSMGGRIEQYF.

The chain joins TRBV7-2 to TRBJ2-7; TRBD2 matches at 11 bases. Germline trimming cut 4 bases from V and 4 bases from J; bases unmatched to any gene: 15. CDR1 is SGHTA and CDR2 is FQGNSA in the germline V gene. The CDR3 has 18 residues. CDR3 in DNA: TGTGCCAGCAGCTCCCAAGTAGCGGGAGGGCCGGGGAGTTACGAGCAGTACTTC. Translating it yields CASSSQVAGGPGSYEQYF. The variable domain in full, completed from reference TRBV7-2 and TRBJ2-7, reads GAGVSQSPSNKVTEKGKDVELRCDPISGHTALYWYRQSLGQGLEFLIYFQGNSAPDKSGLPSDRFSAERTGGSVSTLTIQRTQQEDSAVYLCASSSQVAGGPGSYEQYFGPGTRLTVT.

V usage is TRBV7-9 and J usage is TRBJ2-7; D is unresolved. The CDR3 covers 15 residues. Germline CDR1 and CDR2: SEHNR and FQNEAQ (reference sequence). The V end was cut by 6 bases, the J end by 0 bases, with 15 bases between. The chain's CDR3 is CASSNPGSFSYEQYF. DNA of the CDR3: TGTGCCAGCAGTAACCCCGGGTCCTTCTCCTACGAGCAGTACTTC.